Below, 18 T cell receptor beta chains from the same sample are listed, as sequenced in a study of post-analysis software for immune sequencing data. Study-wide results and caveats: In patients, TRBV5-6, TRBV5-1 and TRBV20-1 belonged to roughly five TRBV segments found more frequently than in controls.

Unique molecular identifiers were built into the TCR beta cDNA libraries. A single record per CDR3 protein comes from TCRdb applying MiXCR to the PCR reads. Counted here are around 440,000 distinct CDR3 sequences, around 40% occurring once; the ten biggest clones make up 9.5% to 13%. Their recognized antigens are unknown. Sequencing used blood. Every receptor here comes from a girl aged 10 to 17 with multiple sclerosis.

The chain links TRBV28 to TRBJ2-3; 15 positions agree with TRBD2. The germline CDR1 and CDR2 sequences are MDHEN and SYDVKM. The V segment lost 3 bases and the J segment 2 bases; nucleotides outside the gene matches: 6. This CDR3 is 18 amino acids long. CDR3 bases: TGTGCCAGCAGTTTGATGGGACTAGCGGGAGGACTCACAGATACGCAGTATTTT. Translated: CASSLMGLAGGLTDTQYF.

The rearrangement uses TRBV20-1 and TRBJ2-5; no reliable D call. The end of the DNA fits TRBJ2-7 better, so the J call may be wrong. This CDR3 spans 14 amino acids. Germline V gene lookup returns CDR1 DFQATT and CDR2 SNEGSKA (reference sequence). The CDR3 coding sequence is TGCAGTGCTAGAAAAATAGGGATTGTCCACGAGCAGTACTTC. Translating gives CSARKIGIVHEQYF.

The table lists this clonotype with a few counts. The J gene is TRBJ1-6, the V gene TRBV6-2 or TRBV6-3; the D gene is possibly TRBD1 (6 bases). V lost 5 bases and J lost 7, with 15 bases in between. Germline CDR1 reads MNHEY; CDR2 reads SVGEGT. The CDR3 length is 15 residues. This CDR3 reads CASSDLDSRNSPLHF. The CDR3 bases are TGTGCCAGCAGTGACCTGGACAGCAGAAATTCACCCCTCCACTTT.

The chain recombines TRBV14 with TRBJ2-7; D uncertain. This CDR3 has 12 residues. V shed 1 base and J shed 3 bases, with 4 bases lying between them. Germline V gene sequence: CDR1 SGHDN, CDR2 FVKESK. CDR3 sequence (DNA): TGTGCCAGCAGCCAAGTACACTACGAGCAGTACTTC. Protein: CASSQVHYEQYF.

The J gene is TRBJ2-5, the V gene TRBV6-6; 7 bases align to TRBD1. The end of the DNA fits TRBJ2-7 better, so the J call may be wrong. This CDR3 has 16 residues. Germline CDR1 is MNHNY and CDR2 is SVGAGI (reference sequence). CDR3 sequence reads: CASTSQQGIHSYEQYF. DNA for the CDR3: TGTGCCAGCACCTCACAACAGGGGATCCATTCCTACGAGCAGTACTTC.

The gene calls are TRBV29-1 and TRBJ2-5, with D perhaps given as TRBD1 or TRBD2 (5 bases each). The CDR3 is made up of 12 amino acids. V lost 7 bases to trimming and J lost 5 bases, with 14 bases between them. CDR1 is SQVTM and CDR2 is ANQGSEA in the germline V gene. The CDR3 sequence is CSAEGEGETQYF. CDR3 sequence (DNA): TGCAGCGCAGAGGGAGAGGGGGAGACCCAGTACTTC.

Only a few counts were recorded for this clonotype. This rearrangement joins TRBV29-1 to TRBJ1-1; 9 positions match TRBD1. The J segment lost 2 bases and the V segment lost 5 bases, leaving 6 bases of the junction unmatched. The germline gives CDR1 SQVTM, CDR2 ANQGSEA. This CDR3 has 14 residues. The CDR3 loop reads CSVIYRGLNTEAFF. In nucleotides, the CDR3 is TGCAGCGTTATCTACAGGGGGCTAAACACTGAAGCTTTCTTT. Using reference TRBV29-1 and TRBJ1-1 for the parts outside the CDR3, the full variable domain is SAVISQKPSRDICQRGTSLTIQCQVDSQVTMMFWYRQQPGQSLTLIATANQGSEATYESGFVIDKFPISRPNLTFSTLTVSNMSPEDSSIYLCSVIYRGLNTEAFFGQGTRLTVV.

The chain couples TRBV2 to TRBJ1-1, with 7 positions matching TRBD1. CDR3 length: 14 amino acids. CDR1 SNHLY and CDR2 FYNNEI come from the germline V gene. J was trimmed by 1 base and V by 6 bases; bases with no gene match: 5. CDR3 loop: CASRGRQGNTEAFF. Here the CDR3 DNA reads TGTGCCAGCAGGGGTAGACAGGGGAACACTGAAGCTTTCTTT.

V and J are TRBV29-1 and TRBJ2-7; TRBD2 is a possible D gene (5 bases). V was shortened by 3 bases and J by 7 bases, with 22 bases between the two germline ends. The germline gives CDR1 SQVTM, CDR2 ANQGSEA. The CDR3 has 15 amino acids. For the CDR3, the DNA is TGCAGCGTTGAGCATGACGCCGCGGCTAGCAATGAGCAGTACTTC. Its protein is CSVEHDAAASNEQYF.

This clonotype was counted between two and nine times. The rearrangement links TRBV4-3 to TRBJ2-3; D remains unclear. The CDR3 sequence is 13 residues long. Between the trimmed V and J ends, which lost 6 bases and 2 bases, there was a span of 9 bases. Looked up from germline, CDR1 is LGHNA and CDR2 is YSLEER. CDR3 region: CASRDPITDTQYF. CDR3 nucleotide sequence: TGCGCCAGCAGGGACCCCATCACAGATACGCAGTATTTT.

A few counts support this clonotype. This CDR3 reads CASSVGQVSYEQYF. Here the CDR3 DNA reads TGTGCCAGCAGCGTGGGACAGGTCTCCTACGAGCAGTACTTC. V gene TRBV9 combines with J gene TRBJ2-7; TRBD1 matches 8 bases. The J segment lost 0 bases and the V segment lost 2 bases, leaving 1 base of the junction unmatched. This CDR3 contains 14 residues. Germline V gene sequence: CDR1 SGDLS, CDR2 YYNGEE.

V and J are TRBV10-1 and TRBJ2-3, with TRBD2 as a possible D gene (6 bases). The CDR3 sequence is 12 residues long. V lost 0 bases and J lost 9, with 7 bases in between. Per the germline V gene, CDR1 is WNHNN and CDR2 is SYGVQD (reference sequence). For the CDR3, the DNA is TGCGCCAGCAGTGAGTCGGGGGGAACGCAGTATTTT. This translates into CASSESGGTQYF.

This clonotype has more than one count but fewer than ten. The V call is TRBV7-9, the J call TRBJ2-7; the D gene is possibly TRBD1 (7 bases). V was trimmed by 6 bases and J by 2 bases, leaving 17 bases between them. CDR1 is SEHNR, CDR2 FQNEAQ, per germline (reference sequence). The CDR3 loop spans 15 amino acids. CDR3 in amino acids: CASSDREAETYEQYF. The CDR3 DNA follows: TGTGCCAGCAGTGACAGGGAGGCAGAGACCTACGAGCAGTACTTC.

J is TRBJ2-7 and V is TRBV11-2; 13 bases are shared with TRBD2. The V gene's germline CDR1 is SGHAT and CDR2 FQNNGV. The CDR3 is 16 amino acids. The ends lost 5 bases at V and 2 bases at J; junction bases unmatched: 6. CDR3 sequence: CASSHWTSGGTYEQYF. The CDR3 DNA reads TGTGCCAGCAGCCACTGGACTAGCGGGGGAACCTACGAGCAGTACTTC.

The chain carries TRBV12-3 or TRBV12-4 and TRBJ2-1; possibly TRBD2 for D (6 bases). The V and J ends lost 2 bases and 6 bases respectively, with 14 bases between them. The CDR3 totals 15 residues. CDR3 sequence reads: CASSLSGQPSNEQFF. Here the CDR3 DNA reads TGTGCCAGCAGTTTAAGCGGGCAACCTTCCAATGAGCAGTTCTTC.

In this sample, this clonotype turned up a few times. The rearrangement joins TRBV3-1 to TRBJ2-3, with TRBD2 identical over 7 bases. In germline, CDR1 is LGHDT, CDR2 YNNKEL (reference sequence). The CDR3 sequence is 18 residues long. The junction had 13 bases not matched to a gene; V was cut back by 4 bases and J by 0 bases. The CDR3 DNA reads TGTGCCAGCAGCCCCCTCCCCGGACTAGGGAGGAGCACAGATACGCAGTATTTT. Its protein is CASSPLPGLGRSTDTQYF.

The chain joins TRBV14 to TRBJ2-1, with a possible D match to TRBD2 (6 bases). The CDR3 loop spans 16 amino acids. With 3 bases removed from V and 2 bases from J, the gap between germline ends came to 14 bases. CDR1 is SGHDN and CDR2 is FVKESK in the germline V gene. The chain's CDR3 is CASSHRASGPYNEQFF. In nucleotides, the CDR3 is TGTGCCAGCAGCCACCGAGCGAGCGGGCCCTACAATGAGCAGTTCTTC.

Concerning this clonotype itself: One end of the junction fails to match germline, which may point to a read error. The genes are TRBV7-2 and TRBJ2-5, with 7 bases lining up with TRBD1. Judging by the DNA end, TRBJ2-7 fits better; the J call may be wrong. This CDR3 is built from 14 residues. Germline CDR1 SGHTA, CDR2 FQGNSA. The CDR3 protein is CAGSPRTGSYEQYF. The CDR3 DNA follows: TGTGCCGGCAGTCCAAGGACAGGCTCCTACGAGCAGTACTTC.